The 14 T cell receptor beta chains below were found in one sample sequenced in a study of cytomegalovirus exposure and HLA in healthy donors. Generated by immunoSEQ multiplex PCR, the TCRdb table keeps only in-frame clones and is missing some. The sample gives 100,000 or so clones, more than 85% of which show up once; 3% to 4% is in the top ten. Material for sequencing was PBMCs. The receptor source for this set is a woman between 18 and 29 years old in good health and CMV-seropositive.

This clone was picked up one time. The J gene is TRBJ1-3, the V gene TRBV9; 8 positions agree with TRBD1. Germline CDR1 reads SGDLS; CDR2 reads YYNGEE. V dropped 4 bases and J dropped 0; count of bases not matched to a gene: 9. CDR3 length equals 17 residues. In DNA, the CDR3 is TGTGCCAGCAGCTTCCAGGGACAGGCAAGCTCTGGAAACACCATATATTTT. This codes for CASSFQGQASSGNTIYF. Full variable domain (remainder filled in from reference TRBV9 and TRBJ1-3): DSGVTQTPKHLITATGQRVTLRCSPRSGDLSVYWYQQSLDQGLQFLIQYYNGEERAKGNILERFSAQQFPDLHSELNLSSLELGDSALYFCASSFQGQASSGNTIYFGEGSWLTVV.

The rearrangement joins TRBV7-9 to TRBJ1-1, with 7 positions matching TRBD1. Trimming cost V 5 bases and J 1 base; bases outside gene matches: 7. This CDR3 is built from 15 residues. The germline V gene encodes CDR1 SEHNR and CDR2 FQNEAQ (reference sequence). Here the CDR3 reads CASSPYRGANTEAFF. For the CDR3, the DNA is TGTGCCAGCAGCCCTTACAGGGGTGCGAACACTGAAGCTTTCTTT.

The chain links TRBV30 to TRBJ1-5, with D possibly matching TRBD1 (6 bases). Trimming left V 1 base short and J 0 bases short, with 7 bases between. This CDR3 has 14 residues. Per germline, CDR1 GTSNPN and CDR2 SVGIG (reference sequence). The CDR3 region has the DNA TGTGCCTGGAGTGGGACAGCTAGCAATCAGCCCCAGCATTTT. Amino acids: CAWSGTASNQPQHF.

This clone was counted a single time. The J gene is TRBJ2-1, the V gene TRBV28, with D possibly TRBD2 on 6 matching bases. V gave up 7 bases and J gave up 4 bases, with 17 bases separating them. Germline V CDR1 and CDR2: MDHEN, SYDVKM. CDR3 length equals 15 residues. The CDR3 bases are TGTGCCAGCACCATGGAGGGGAAGTTGTACAATGAGCAGTTCTTC. Amino acid sequence: CASTMEGKLYNEQFF.

This chain joins TRBV10-3 and TRBJ2-5, with TRBD2 matching over 7 bases. Trimming took 8 bases from V and 5 from J; bases not matched to a gene: 11. Germline CDR1 and CDR2: ENHRY and SYGVKD. The CDR3 is 14 amino acids. CDR3 sequence reads: CAIGRTSPSETQYF. CDR3 DNA sequence: TGTGCCATCGGACGGACTAGTCCTTCGGAGACCCAGTACTTC.

The chain recombines TRBV28 with TRBJ2-7; a possible D gene is TRBD2 (6 bases). V dropped 4 bases and J dropped 3 bases, with 16 bases sitting between them. The CDR3 has 15 amino acids. CDR1 MDHEN and CDR2 SYDVKM come from the germline V gene. DNA for the CDR3: TGTGCCAGCAGTTCGGAGGGACCGGACTTCTACGAGCAGTACTTC. Protein sequence: CASSSEGPDFYEQYF.

V usage is TRBV9 and J usage is TRBJ1-2; 12 bases align to TRBD1. CDR1 is SGDLS and CDR2 is YYNGEE in the germline V gene. V lost 1 base and J lost 8; bases outside the gene matches: 3. This CDR3 comprises 14 residues. The CDR3 bases are TGTGCCAGCAGCGTAAGGGGACAGGGGGCCGGCTACACCTTC. Protein product: CASSVRGQGAGYTF.

The gene calls are TRBV5-1 and TRBJ2-3, with 11 bases that match TRBD2. V shed 2 bases and J 4 bases; nucleotides not matched to a gene: 3. The CDR3 is 15 amino acids. Germline V CDR1 and CDR2: SGHRS, YFSETQ. Written as DNA, the CDR3 is TGCGCCAGCAGCTTAACTAGCGGGGGATCAGATACGCAGTATTTT. Translating it yields CASSLTSGGSDTQYF.

The rearrangement links TRBV10-1 to TRBJ2-7, with TRBD2 as a possible D gene (5 bases). The CDR3 extends over 13 amino acids. The germline V gene encodes CDR1 WNHNN and CDR2 SYGVQD (reference sequence). V lost 2 bases and J 5 bases, leaving 10 bases between the germline ends. The CDR3 sequence: CASSETDGNEQYF. The CDR3 nucleotides read TGCGCCAGCAGTGAGACCGACGGGAACGAGCAGTACTTC.

This chain links TRBV4-1 with TRBJ1-3; TRBD1 aligns across 8 bases. This CDR3 contains 13 residues. Germline V gives CDR1 MGHRA, CDR2 YSYEKL. Trimming removed 5 bases from V and 8 bases from J; junction bases left unmatched: 5. CDR3 loop: CASSSGGRDTIYF. The CDR3, as DNA: TGCGCCAGCAGCTCAGGGGGCCGGGACACCATATATTTT.

The rearrangement links TRBV5-1 to TRBJ1-1, with a tentative D call TRBD1 (6 bases). This CDR3 has 13 amino acids. Per the germline V gene, CDR1 is SGHRS and CDR2 is YFSETQ. The V end was cut by 3 bases, the J end by 3 bases, with 9 bases between. Written as DNA, the CDR3 is TGCGCCAGCAGCTATAACAGGGACACTGAAGCTTTCTTT. Its translation: CASSYNRDTEAFF.

The chain combines TRBV10-2 with TRBJ1-1; 9 positions agree with TRBD1. J lost 7 bases, V lost 6 bases, and 3 bases had no gene match. This CDR3 is 12 amino acids long. Germline V gene lookup returns CDR1 WSHSY and CDR2 SAAADI. The CDR3 region is CASRDRGFEAFF. The CDR3 DNA reads as TGCGCCAGCAGAGACAGGGGGTTTGAAGCTTTCTTT.

V usage is TRBV7-9 and J usage is TRBJ1-5; possibly TRBD1 for D (6 bases). Germline values: CDR1 SEHNR, CDR2 FQNEAQ (reference sequence). The CDR3 loop spans 13 amino acids. Trimming took 0 bases from V and 8 from J, leaving 8 bases between them. CDR3 nucleotide sequence: TGTGCCAGCAGCTTAGCAGGGGGAAAGCCCCAGCATTTT. Residues: CASSLAGGKPQHF.

This sequence joins TRBV7-6 and TRBJ1-1; TRBD1 matches at 9 bases. Trimming at V came to 6 bases and at J to 7 bases, leaving 6 bases not matched to a gene. Per the germline V gene, CDR1 is SGHVS and CDR2 is FNYEAQ. This CDR3 region has 13 residues. The CDR3 spells CASSQRTGVEAFF. In DNA, the CDR3 is TGTGCCAGCAGTCAAAGGACAGGGGTTGAAGCTTTCTTT.